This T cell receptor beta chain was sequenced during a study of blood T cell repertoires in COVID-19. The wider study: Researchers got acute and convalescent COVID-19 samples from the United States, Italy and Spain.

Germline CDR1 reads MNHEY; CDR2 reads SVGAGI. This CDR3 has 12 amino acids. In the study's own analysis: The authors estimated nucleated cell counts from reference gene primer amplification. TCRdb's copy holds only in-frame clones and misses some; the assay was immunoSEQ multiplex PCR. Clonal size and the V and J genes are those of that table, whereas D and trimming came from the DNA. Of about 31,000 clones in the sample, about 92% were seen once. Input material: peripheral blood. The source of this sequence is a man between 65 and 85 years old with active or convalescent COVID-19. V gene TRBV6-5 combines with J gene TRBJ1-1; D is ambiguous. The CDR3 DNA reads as TGTGCAGTGTTGCGGGAGAACACTGAAGCTTTCTTT. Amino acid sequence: CAVLRENTEAFF.